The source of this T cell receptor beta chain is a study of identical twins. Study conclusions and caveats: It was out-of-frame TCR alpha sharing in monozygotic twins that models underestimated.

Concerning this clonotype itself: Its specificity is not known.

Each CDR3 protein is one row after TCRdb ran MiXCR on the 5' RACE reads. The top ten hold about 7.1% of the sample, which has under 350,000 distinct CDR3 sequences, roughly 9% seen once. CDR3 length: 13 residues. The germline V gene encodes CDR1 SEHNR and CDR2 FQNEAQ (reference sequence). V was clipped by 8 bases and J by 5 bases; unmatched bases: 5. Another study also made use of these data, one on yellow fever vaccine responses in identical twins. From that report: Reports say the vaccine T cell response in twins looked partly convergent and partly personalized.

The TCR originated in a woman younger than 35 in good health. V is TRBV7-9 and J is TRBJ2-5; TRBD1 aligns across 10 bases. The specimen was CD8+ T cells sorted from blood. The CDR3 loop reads CASLGQGKETQYF. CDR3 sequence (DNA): TGTGCCAGCCTGGGACAGGGGAAGGAGACCCAGTACTTC.